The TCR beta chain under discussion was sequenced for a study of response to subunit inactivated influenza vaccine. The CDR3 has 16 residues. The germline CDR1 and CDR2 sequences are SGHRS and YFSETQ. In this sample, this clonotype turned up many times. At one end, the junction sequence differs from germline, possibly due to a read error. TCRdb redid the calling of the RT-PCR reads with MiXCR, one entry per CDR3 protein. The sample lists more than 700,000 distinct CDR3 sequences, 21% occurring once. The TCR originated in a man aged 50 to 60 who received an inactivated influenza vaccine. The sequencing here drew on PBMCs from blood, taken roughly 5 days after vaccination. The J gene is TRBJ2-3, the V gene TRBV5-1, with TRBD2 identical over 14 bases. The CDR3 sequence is CASSSGLAGGTDTQYF. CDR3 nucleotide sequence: TGTGCCAGCAGTTCGGGACTAGCGGGGGGCACAGATACGCAGTATTTT.